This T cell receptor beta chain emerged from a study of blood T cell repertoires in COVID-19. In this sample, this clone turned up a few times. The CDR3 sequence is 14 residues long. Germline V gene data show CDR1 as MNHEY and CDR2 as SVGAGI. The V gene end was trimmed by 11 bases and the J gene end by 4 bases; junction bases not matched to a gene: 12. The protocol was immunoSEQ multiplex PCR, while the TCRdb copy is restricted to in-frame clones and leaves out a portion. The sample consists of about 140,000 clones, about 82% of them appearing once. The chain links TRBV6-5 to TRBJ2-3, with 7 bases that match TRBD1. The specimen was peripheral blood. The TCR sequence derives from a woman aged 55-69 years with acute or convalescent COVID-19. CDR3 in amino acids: CAVREGAGADTQYF. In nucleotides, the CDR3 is TGTGCCGTCCGAGAGGGGGCTGGGGCAGATACGCAGTATTTT.